The 29 T cell receptor beta chains given below trace back to one sample, sequenced in a study of patients and donors after allogeneic stem cell transplantation. MiXCR was run by TCRdb on the RT-PCR reads, yielding one entry per CDR3 protein. The sample has tens of thousands of distinct CDR3 sequences, approximately 5% seen once. The sequencing sample was made of blood, either unsorted or a sorted T cell fraction (not recorded which). All receptors derive from a human donor who was either an allogeneic HSCT recipient or a stem cell or donor lymphocyte infusion donor (not recorded which). It is not recorded whose cells these are; they may come from a transplant donor.

This clonotype showed up many times. This chain uses TRBV25-1 with TRBJ1-1, with 9 bases matching TRBD1. Unmatched junction bases numbered 2, after V lost 8 bases and J lost 4 bases. The CDR3 is 12 amino acids. Germline V gives CDR1 MGHDK, CDR2 SYGVNS. CDR3 protein: CASGDRATEAFF. The CDR3 DNA sequence: TGTGCCAGCGGGGACAGGGCCACTGAAGCTTTCTTT. The full variable domain, rest sourced from reference TRBV25-1 and TRBJ1-1, is EADIYQTPRYLVIGTGKKITLECSQTMGHDKMYWYQQDPGMELHLIHYSYGVNSTEKGDLSSESTVSRIRTEHFPLTLESARPSHTSQYLCASGDRATEAFFGQGTRLTVV.

In this sample, this clonotype turned up many times. The DNA of the CDR3 is TGTGCCAGCAGTTTAACGGCCATAACCGGGGAGCTGTTTTTT. Encoded protein: CASSLTAITGELFF. The chain is built from TRBV12-3 or TRBV12-4 and TRBJ2-2; D is unclear. This CDR3 spans 14 amino acids. Trimming stripped 2 bases from V and 5 bases from J, with 9 bases between.

This clonotype was recorded many times. The J gene is TRBJ2-7, the V gene TRBV20-1; 11 bases fit TRBD1. Germline assignment: CDR1 DFQATT and CDR2 SNEGSKA (reference sequence). V was clipped by 4 bases and J by 2 bases; unmatched bases: 7. There are 15 residues in the CDR3. The CDR3 bases are TGCAGTGCTACTAGTCAGGGACAGGGGGCCTACGAGCAGTACTTC. Its protein product is CSATSQGQGAYEQYF.

This clonotype showed up many times. The V gene is TRBV4-1, the J gene TRBJ2-1; TRBD2 matches 12 bases. Trimming cost V 1 base and J 0 bases; bases outside gene matches: 4. The CDR3 is 18 residues long. Germline loops: CDR1 MGHRA, CDR2 YSYEKL. CDR3 in amino acids: CASSQGRLAGVSYNEQFF. The CDR3 bases are TGCGCCAGCAGCCAAGGGAGACTAGCGGGAGTCTCCTACAATGAGCAGTTCTTC.

CDR3 DNA: TGTGCCAGCAGTTTTACGACAGGGGTTACCGGGGAGCTGTTTTTT. The encoded protein is CASSFTTGVTGELFF. This rearrangement joins TRBV28 to TRBJ2-2; 8 nucleotides agree with TRBD1. Germline V gene lookup returns CDR1 MDHEN and CDR2 SYDVKM. The length of the CDR3 is 15 residues. J lost 5 bases, V lost 3 bases, and 5 bases had no gene match.

The table lists this clonotype with many counts. The chain has TRBV6-1 and TRBJ2-1; tentatively, D is TRBD2 (6 bases). Looked up from germline, CDR1 is MNHNS and CDR2 is SASEGT. V was pared by 6 bases and J by 10 bases, with 25 bases between. The CDR3 sequence is 16 residues long. DNA for the CDR3: TGTGCCAGCAGCCCTCAACCTACAACAGGAGGGAGAGAGCAGTTCTTC. This gives the protein CASSPQPTTGGREQFF.

In its sample, this clonotype was seen many times. The chain has TRBV20-1 and TRBJ2-1, with 9 bases fitting TRBD1. This CDR3 region has 15 residues. The germline gives CDR1 DFQATT, CDR2 SNEGSKA (reference sequence). V lost 6 bases to trimming and J lost 7 bases; unmatched junction nucleotides: 13. CDR3 in DNA: TGCAGTGCCGACCTAACCGGGACAGGGCGGAATGAGCAGTTCTTC. This encodes CSADLTGTGRNEQFF.

By share, this clonotype counts as medium-sized. This chain links TRBV20-1 with TRBJ1-2; D is unclear. V gave up 4 bases and J gave up 1 base, with 10 bases separating them. The CDR3 is 13 residues long. Germline CDR1 DFQATT, CDR2 SNEGSKA (reference sequence). Written as DNA, the CDR3 is TGCAGTGCTAACCTCAACTATAACTATGGCTACACCTTC. Protein: CSANLNYNYGYTF.

This clonotype was detected a few times. The gene calls are TRBV14 and TRBJ1-1; no clear D. Germline V gives CDR1 SGHDN, CDR2 FVKESK. V was shortened by 2 bases and J by 4 bases, with 11 bases between the two germline ends. CDR3 size: 14 residues. The CDR3 sequence: CASSQNRQGTEAFF. CDR3 in DNA: TGTGCCAGCAGCCAAAACCGCCAAGGCACTGAAGCTTTCTTT.

This clonotype was seen ten or more times. This chain uses TRBV6-1 with TRBJ2-3; TRBD2 aligns across 12 bases. Germline V gene lookup returns CDR1 MNHNS and CDR2 SASEGT. CDR3 size: 16 residues. V shed 6 bases and J 6 bases; nucleotides not matched to a gene: 10. The CDR3 DNA reads TGTGCCAGCAGGAGACTAGCGGGGGCCCCGAAGGATACGCAGTATTTT. Translating it yields CASRRLAGAPKDTQYF.

The V and J genes are TRBV5-1 and TRBJ2-1, with D tentatively TRBD1 (8 bases). V was pared by 4 bases and J by 7 bases, with 21 bases between. This CDR3 comprises 16 residues. Germline assignment: CDR1 SGHRS and CDR2 YFSETQ. The CDR3 sequence is CASSQRQGPGGNEQFF. Written as DNA, the CDR3 is TGCGCCAGCAGCCAACGACAGGGGCCCGGGGGGAATGAGCAGTTCTTC.

This clonotype was seen repeatedly, ten times or more. This rearrangement joins TRBV12-3 or TRBV12-4 to TRBJ2-7; D is unresolved. This CDR3 is 12 amino acids long. The V end lost 6 bases, the J end lost 7 bases, and 13 bases lay between the germline ends. As DNA, the CDR3 is TGTGCCAGCAGAAGGAGTGCCTGGGAGCAGTACTTC. Its protein is CASRRSAWEQYF.

This clonotype was observed many times. V is TRBV27 and J is TRBJ1-5; D uncertain. V was shortened by 2 bases and J by 5 bases, with 7 bases between the two germline ends. Per the germline V gene, CDR1 is MNHEY and CDR2 is SMNVEV (reference sequence). The CDR3 extends over 13 amino acids. The CDR3 region has the DNA TGTGCCAGCAGTTTAAGCAGGTATCAGCCCCAGCATTTT. It codes for CASSLSRYQPQHF.

This clonotype was detected ten times or more. The chain employs TRBV2 and TRBJ2-4, with TRBD1 matching over 7 bases. CDR1 and CDR2 from the germline V gene are SNHLY and FYNNEI. The CDR3 is 20 amino acids. After removal of 6 bases from V and 0 bases from J, the junction contained 20 bases not matched to a gene. The DNA of the CDR3 is TGTGCCAGCAGACCAAGAACATCCGGGACAGCGAACTTAGCCAAAAACATTCAGTACTTC. Encoded protein: CASRPRTSGTANLAKNIQYF.

This chain connects TRBV9 to TRBJ1-1; possible D gene TRBD1, 6 bases. Germline V gene sequence: CDR1 SGDLS, CDR2 YYNGEE. Trimming removed 7 bases from V and 6 bases from J, with 16 bases in between. The CDR3 has 13 residues. CDR3 coding DNA: TGTGCCAGCCGACCGATTACAGGGCCTGAAGCTTTCTTT. This sequence encodes CASRPITGPEAFF.

This clonotype was detected a few times. The chain couples TRBV7-8 to TRBJ1-1, with TRBD1 matching over 10 bases. There are 18 residues in the CDR3. Germline trimming cut 2 bases from V and 3 bases from J; bases unmatched to any gene: 12. Germline V gene data show CDR1 as SGHVS and CDR2 as FQNEAQ. CDR3 sequence: CASSLLPGQGGGDTEAFF. The CDR3 DNA sequence: TGTGCCAGCAGCTTACTCCCTGGACAGGGGGGGGGAGACACTGAAGCTTTCTTT.

V usage is TRBV7-9 and J usage is TRBJ2-7; D tentatively reads TRBD1 or TRBD2 (5 bases each). Trimming cost V 3 bases and J 6 bases, with 12 bases left between them. Germline lookup yields CDR1 SEHNR and CDR2 FQNEAQ (reference sequence). The CDR3 is 13 amino acids. The CDR3 here is CASSFSTGPEQYF. CDR3 nucleotides: TGTGCCAGCAGCTTTAGCACGGGGCCCGAGCAGTACTTC.

This clonotype is categorized as medium-sized. The genes are TRBV6-2 or TRBV6-3 and TRBJ2-1; TRBD2 matches 8 bases. CDR1 is MNHEY, CDR2 SVGEGT, per germline. This CDR3 has 16 amino acids. Trimming removed 6 bases from V and 7 bases from J; junction bases left unmatched: 14. The CDR3: CASSLAGKGIMNEQFF. CDR3 sequence (DNA): TGTGCCAGCAGCTTAGCGGGAAAGGGAATTATGAATGAGCAGTTCTTC.

This clonotype occurred many times. The chain combines TRBV27 with TRBJ1-2, with a weak D call TRBD1 (6 bases). V lost 5 bases and J 7 bases, leaving 17 bases between the germline ends. The germline CDR1 and CDR2 sequences are MNHEY and SMNVEV (reference sequence). This CDR3 region has 14 residues. Here the CDR3 reads CASSSGGGYSGYTF. The CDR3 nucleotides read TGTGCCAGCAGTAGCGGAGGGGGTTACAGTGGCTACACCTTC.

This clonotype occurred many times. This chain links TRBV4-2 with TRBJ2-5; D uncertain. Trimming took off 0 bases at V and 4 bases at J, with 6 bases between the two ends. CDR1 is LGHNA and CDR2 is YNFKEQ in the germline V gene. This CDR3 is built from 13 residues. CDR3 nucleotide sequence: TGTGCCAGCAGCCAAGAAAGCGCAGAGACCCAGTACTTC. This gives the protein CASSQESAETQYF.

This clonotype came up a few times. The chain is built from TRBV20-1 and TRBJ1-4; D perhaps matches TRBD1 (6 bases). This CDR3 is 13 amino acids long. The V end was cut by 2 bases, the J end by 4 bases, with 8 bases between. Per the germline V gene, CDR1 is DFQATT and CDR2 is SNEGSKA (reference sequence). The CDR3 loop reads CSARRTVNEKLFF. CDR3 coding DNA: TGCAGTGCTAGACGGACAGTTAATGAAAAACTGTTTTTT.

This clonotype has a handful of counts. This chain joins TRBV7-8 and TRBJ1-2; 7 positions match TRBD1. Looked up from germline, CDR1 is SGHVS and CDR2 is FQNEAQ. The ends lost 7 bases at V and 8 bases at J; junction bases unmatched: 13. There are 14 residues in the CDR3. CDR3 in DNA: TGTGCCAGCACCACACAAGCAGGGGGAGGAGGCTACACCTTC. Its translation is CASTTQAGGGGYTF.

The chain couples TRBV28 to TRBJ1-5; 9 bases match TRBD1. Trimming removed 6 bases from V and 0 bases from J; junction bases left unmatched: 6. Germline V gene data show CDR1 as MDHEN and CDR2 as SYDVKM. The CDR3 consists of 16 residues. The CDR3 reads CASRGQGIHSNQPQHF. Written as DNA, the CDR3 is TGTGCCAGCAGAGGACAGGGGATCCATAGCAATCAGCCCCAGCATTTT.

This clonotype was counted ten times or more. The chain couples TRBV20-1 to TRBJ2-1; TRBD2 is a possible D gene (6 bases). Between the trimmed V and J ends, which lost 4 bases and 7 bases, there was a span of 17 bases. The CDR3 covers 14 residues. Germline assignment: CDR1 DFQATT and CDR2 SNEGSKA (reference sequence). The CDR3 DNA is TGCAGTGCTAACTTTCCGGGAGTCATGAATGAGCAGTTCTTC. It specifies CSANFPGVMNEQFF.

This clonotype was recorded at least ten times. The chain couples TRBV5-1 to TRBJ1-4; TRBD1 is a possible D gene (6 bases). The ends were cut back, 4 bases at V and 8 bases at J, with 15 bases in the middle. The CDR3 loop spans 14 amino acids. Germline V lookup: CDR1 SGHRS, CDR2 YFSETQ. DNA for the CDR3: TGCGCCAGCAGCCCACAGGGTTTGGGCGAAAAACTGTTTTTT. Translating gives CASSPQGLGEKLFF.

In this sample, this clonotype turned up many times. V usage is TRBV29-1 and J usage is TRBJ2-7, with 7 positions matching TRBD2. The trim removed 0 bases at V and 9 bases at J, leaving 5 bases unmatched. In germline, CDR1 is SQVTM, CDR2 ANQGSEA. This CDR3 is built from 12 residues. The CDR3 nucleotides are TGCAGCGTTGAAGATCTGGGGGGGAGGCAGTACTTC. Translated, it gives CSVEDLGGRQYF.

The gene calls are TRBV5-4 and TRBJ1-1; D remains ambiguous. The CDR3 totals 11 residues. Trimming stripped 4 bases from V and 0 bases from J, with 1 base between. Germline CDR1 is SGHNT and CDR2 is YYREEE (reference sequence). The chain's CDR3 is CASSMNTEAFF. In DNA, the CDR3 is TGTGCCAGCAGCATGAACACTGAAGCTTTCTTT.

This clonotype was detected once. One end of the junction varies from germline; a read error may be responsible. The gene calls are TRBV2 and TRBJ2-5, with 9 positions matching TRBD1. Germline-derived CDR1 and CDR2 are SNHLY and FYNNEI. The CDR3 totals 14 residues. CDR3 nucleotides: TGTTCCAGCAGTTCCGGGACAGGGCAAGAGACCCAGTACTTC. Its translation: CSSSSGTGQETQYF.

The rearrangement links TRBV18 to TRBJ2-5; possible D gene TRBD1, 6 bases. V was pared by 2 bases and J by 5 bases, with 12 bases between. The CDR3 totals 14 residues. Germline values: CDR1 KGHSH, CDR2 LQKENI. In nucleotides, the CDR3 is TGTGCCAGCTCACCAGGGGGCGTCGAGGAGACCCAGTACTTC. Translation gives CASSPGGVEETQYF.